A single sample gave rise to the 13 T cell receptor beta chains below, sequenced in a study of CD8+ T cells in alopecia areata. TCR sequencing used cDNA made by reverse transcription of extracted RNA. Profiling relied on immunoSEQ multiplex PCR, and the TCRdb table lists in-frame clones only, not all of them. This table holds 42,000 or so clones, around nine tenths found once. Treatment reported: oral pan-JAK inhibitor, 5-10 mg twice daily. The sequenced sample was CD8+ T cells sorted from blood, obtained at week 24, from a patient treated with tofacitinib. The origin of the receptors is a human donor with alopecia areata.

The chain is built from TRBV6-4 and TRBJ2-3; no definite D call. CDR3 length: 12 amino acids. Germline assignment: CDR1 MRHNA and CDR2 SNTAGT. Trimming took off 2 bases at V and 3 bases at J, with 3 bases between the two ends. CDR3 loop: CASSDQTDTQYF. CDR3 coding DNA: TGTGCCAGCAGTGACCAAACAGATACGCAGTATTTT.

The chain joins TRBV7-9 to TRBJ2-7; 12 nucleotides agree with TRBD2. CDR3 size: 15 residues. The trim removed 5 bases at V and 4 bases at J, leaving 6 bases unmatched. The germline V gene encodes CDR1 SEHNR and CDR2 FQNEAQ (reference sequence). DNA of the CDR3: TGTGCCAGCAGCCCCCGACTAGCGGGGGAGTACGAGCAGTACTTC. The encoded protein is CASSPRLAGEYEQYF.

The chain combines TRBV28 with TRBJ2-1; 7 bases are shared with TRBD2. Germline CDR1 MDHEN, CDR2 SYDVKM. V dropped 7 bases and J dropped 8; count of bases not matched to a gene: 8. This CDR3 contains 13 residues. Here the CDR3 DNA reads TGTGCCAGCACCCGGGGGGTTGTAGATGAGCAGTTCTTC. Translated: CASTRGVVDEQFF.

V gene TRBV30 combines with J gene TRBJ2-1, with 9 bases that match TRBD2. The germline CDR1 and CDR2 sequences are GTSNPN and SVGIG (reference sequence). Trimming cost V 2 bases and J 4 bases; bases outside gene matches: 3. There are 14 residues in the CDR3. The CDR3 loop reads CAWSPTSGYNEQFF. The CDR3 DNA sequence: TGTGCCTGGAGTCCAACTAGCGGGTACAATGAGCAGTTCTTC. Drawing the rest from reference TRBV30 and TRBJ2-1, the complete variable domain is SQTIHQWPATLVQPVGSPLSLECTVEGTSNPNLYWYRQAAGRGLQLLFYSVGIGQISSEVPQNLSASRPQDRQFILSSKKLLLSDSGFYLCAWSPTSGYNEQFFGPGTRLTVL.

The gene calls are TRBV7-8 and TRBJ2-2; D is perhaps TRBD1 or TRBD2 (5 bases each). CDR3 size: 15 residues. The germline V and J ends were trimmed by 3 bases and 5 bases, with 13 bases remaining between them. Germline values: CDR1 SGHVS, CDR2 FQNEAQ. CDR3 in amino acids: CASSLGDPWTGELFF. Written as DNA, the CDR3 is TGTGCCAGCAGCTTGGGGGACCCTTGGACCGGGGAGCTGTTTTTT. Drawing the rest from reference TRBV7-8 and TRBJ2-2, the complete variable domain is GAGVSQSPRYKVAKRGQDVALRCDPISGHVSLFWYQQALGQGPEFLTYFQNEAQLDKSGLPSDRFFAERPEGSVSTLKIQRTQQEDSAVYLCASSLGDPWTGELFFGEGSRLTVL.

The rearrangement uses TRBV27 and TRBJ2-1, with D uncertain. V gave up 0 bases and J gave up 6 bases, with 6 bases separating them. This CDR3 is built from 13 residues. Germline assignment: CDR1 MNHEY and CDR2 SMNVEV (reference sequence). DNA for the CDR3: TGTGCCAGCAGTTTATCGTACCTCAATGAGCAGTTCTTC. Translated: CASSLSYLNEQFF.

The J gene is TRBJ2-2, the V gene TRBV6-1, with TRBD1 as a possible D gene (5 bases). The CDR3 spans 15 residues. Per germline, CDR1 MNHNS and CDR2 SASEGT. V was cut by 5 bases and J by 8 bases, with 18 bases left in between. CDR3 nucleotide sequence: TGTGCCAGCAGTCCTAACCTCTCAGGGTCGGGGGAGCTGTTTTTT. As protein: CASSPNLSGSGELFF.

This clone was counted only a few times. The genes are TRBV27 and TRBJ1-1; D not resolved. The germline V and J ends were trimmed by 0 bases and 8 bases, with 10 bases remaining between them. The CDR3 consists of 13 residues. Per germline, CDR1 MNHEY and CDR2 SMNVEV (reference sequence). The CDR3 protein is CASSLSWQFEAFF. CDR3 DNA: TGTGCCAGCAGTTTATCGTGGCAGTTCGAAGCTTTCTTT.

The V call is TRBV29-1, the J call TRBJ2-2, with a weak D call TRBD2 (6 bases). Germline V gene data show CDR1 as SQVTM and CDR2 as ANQGSEA. This CDR3 is 16 amino acids long. V was cut by 4 bases and J by 2 bases, with 17 bases left in between. In nucleotides, the CDR3 is TGCAGCGTTGTCCCCCGCGGGACGGAAAACACCGGGGAGCTGTTTTTT. It encodes CSVVPRGTENTGELFF.

This chain connects TRBV9 to TRBJ2-7; either TRBD1 or TRBD2 may fit D (5 bases each). Trimming pared 0 bases from V and 4 bases from J, leaving 14 bases between. Germline V CDR1 and CDR2: SGDLS, YYNGEE. This CDR3 is 15 amino acids long. CDR3 amino acids: CASSVGDGPQYEQYF. CDR3 nucleotide sequence: TGTGCCAGCAGCGTAGGGGACGGTCCCCAATACGAGCAGTACTTC. Looking up the rest from reference TRBV9 and TRBJ2-7 gives the full variable domain: DSGVTQTPKHLITATGQRVTLRCSPRSGDLSVYWYQQSLDQGLQFLIQYYNGEERAKGNILERFSAQQFPDLHSELNLSSLELGDSALYFCASSVGDGPQYEQYFGPGTRLTVT.

The V gene is TRBV27, the J gene TRBJ2-7; D call uncertain. The CDR3 covers 13 residues. Per germline, CDR1 MNHEY and CDR2 SMNVEV (reference sequence). Trimming stripped 3 bases from V and 2 bases from J, with 8 bases between. The CDR3 loop reads CASSFNGAYEQYF. In DNA, the CDR3 is TGTGCCAGCAGTTTTAACGGCGCCTACGAGCAGTACTTC.

V and J are TRBV27 and TRBJ2-3; TRBD1 or TRBD2 may be the D gene (6 bases each). This CDR3 spans 15 amino acids. Trimming cost V 4 bases and J 2 bases, with 13 bases left between them. CDR1 is MNHEY, CDR2 SMNVEV, per germline (reference sequence). This chain's CDR3 is CASSSMGGPTDTQYF. CDR3 in DNA: TGTGCCAGCAGTTCGATGGGGGGCCCCACAGATACGCAGTATTTT.

The chain recombines TRBV27 with TRBJ2-1; D is unresolved. The CDR3 has 14 residues. Trimming pared 0 bases from V and 5 bases from J, leaving 8 bases between. Germline values: CDR1 MNHEY, CDR2 SMNVEV (reference sequence). The CDR3 is CASSLSGQNNEQFF. In DNA, the CDR3 is TGTGCCAGCAGTTTATCGGGCCAGAACAATGAGCAGTTCTTC.